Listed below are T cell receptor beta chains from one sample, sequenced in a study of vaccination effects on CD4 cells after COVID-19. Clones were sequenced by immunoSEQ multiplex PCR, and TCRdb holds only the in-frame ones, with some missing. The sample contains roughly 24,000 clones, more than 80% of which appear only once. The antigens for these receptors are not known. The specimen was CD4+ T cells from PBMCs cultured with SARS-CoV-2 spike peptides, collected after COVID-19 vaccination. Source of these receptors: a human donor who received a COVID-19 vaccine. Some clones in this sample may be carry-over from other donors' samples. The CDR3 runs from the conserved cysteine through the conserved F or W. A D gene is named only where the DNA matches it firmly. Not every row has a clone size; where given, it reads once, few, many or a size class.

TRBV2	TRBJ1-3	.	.	TGTGCCAGCAGAAATCAGGCCTCTGGAAACACCATATATTTT	CASRNQASGNTIYF
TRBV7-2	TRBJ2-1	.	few	TGTGCCAGCAGCTCGGACATAACCTACAATGAGCAGTTCTTC	CASSSDITYNEQFF
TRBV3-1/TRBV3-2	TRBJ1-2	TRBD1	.	TGTGCCAGCAGCCACCTCGACAGGGGTGGTGGCTACACCTTC	CASSHLDRGGGYTF
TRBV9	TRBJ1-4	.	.	TGTGCCAGCAGCCCAGTGGGGGTGGGTGAAAAACTGTTTTTT	CASSPVGVGEKLFF
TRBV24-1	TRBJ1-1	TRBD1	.	TGTGCCACCAGTGATTTGGCCCCGTCCCGGGACAGGGGCAGCGCTGAAGCTTTCTTT	CATSDLAPSRDRGSAEAFF
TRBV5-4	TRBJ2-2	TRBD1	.	TGTGCCAGCAGCTTGGGACAGGGGGCGGTCACCGGGGAGCTGTTTTTT	CASSLGQGAVTGELFF
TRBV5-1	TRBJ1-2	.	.	TGCGCCAGCAGCCCTGAGAACAGCGCCTCTAACTATGGCTACACCTTC	CASSPENSASNYGYTF
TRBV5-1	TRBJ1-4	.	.	TGCGCCAGCAGCTTGTCGGGCGGCGCCTCTAATGAAAAACTGTTTTTT	CASSLSGGASNEKLFF
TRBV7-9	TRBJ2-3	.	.	TGTGCCAGCAGCTTGGACACCCCTAGCACAGATACGCAGTATTTT	CASSLDTPSTDTQYF
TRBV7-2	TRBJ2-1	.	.	TGTGCCAGCAGTCGATCGGTTGGCTCCTACAATGAGCAGTTCTTC	CASSRSVGSYNEQFF
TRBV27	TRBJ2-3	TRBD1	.	TGTGCCAGCAGTTCCTCGACAGGGGGCTTCACAGATACGCAGTATTTT	CASSSSTGGFTDTQYF
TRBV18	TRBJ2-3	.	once	TGTGCCAGCTCAAGGTCCGGACGGATCGGGGGCACAGATACGCAGTATTTT	CASSRSGRIGGTDTQYF